This TCR beta chain was sequenced in a study of OX40 agonist ivuxolimab in advanced cancers. Study findings and constraints: Some of the lowest clonal expansion was seen in partial responders at 0.1-3.0 mg/kg. The study found that CD8+ T cells averaged more expanded clones than CD4+. The authors also found low normalized T-cell clonal expansion in some nonresponders.

A word on this clone: Its target is not known.

Profiling relied on immunoSEQ multiplex PCR, and the TCRdb table lists in-frame clones only, not all of them. The sample consists of just under 65,000 clones, about 90% of them appearing once. On cycle 4 day 1 and cycle 7 day 1, as well as at baseline, blood was sampled. V was pared by 5 bases and J by 0 bases, with 2 bases of the junction left unmatched. CDR3 length equals 15 residues. The germline V gene has CDR1 SGHTA and CDR2 FQGTGA. The starting material was CD4+ or CD8+ T cells sorted from blood, obtained in a trial of the OX40 agonist ivuxolimab. The clonotype was recovered from an adult with an advanced solid tumor such as melanoma, head and neck, liver or kidney cancer. The V gene is TRBV7-3, the J gene TRBJ2-3; 10 nucleotides align to TRBD2. CDR3 in DNA: TGTGCCAGCAGCCGGACTAGCGGTAGCACAGATACGCAGTATTTT. This gives the protein CASSRTSGSTDTQYF.